What follows describes a single TCR beta chain. Between the trimmed V and J ends, which lost 1 base and 3 bases, there was a span of 10 bases. Germline V gene sequence: CDR1 LGHDT, CDR2 YNNKEL (reference sequence). This CDR3 region has 14 residues. This sample was included in a study of T-cell reconstitution after alpha-beta-depleted transplantation in children. As it was prepared, the TCRbeta library received unique molecular identifiers. In TCRdb, the PCR reads were re-called with MiXCR into one record per CDR3 protein. Here the sample spans around 700,000 distinct CDR3 sequences, about an eighth being singletons.

The chain is built from TRBV3-1 and TRBJ2-7, with unresolved D. This sample comprised PBMCs, obtained before TCRalphabeta/CD19-depleted stem cell transplant. This receptor was obtained from a girl between 2 and 10 years old with congenital amegakaryocytic thrombocytopenia, due to receive a stem cell transplant. The CDR3 here is CASSQVPQDYEQYF. The CDR3 DNA reads TGTGCCAGCAGCCAAGTCCCCCAGGACTACGAGCAGTACTTC.